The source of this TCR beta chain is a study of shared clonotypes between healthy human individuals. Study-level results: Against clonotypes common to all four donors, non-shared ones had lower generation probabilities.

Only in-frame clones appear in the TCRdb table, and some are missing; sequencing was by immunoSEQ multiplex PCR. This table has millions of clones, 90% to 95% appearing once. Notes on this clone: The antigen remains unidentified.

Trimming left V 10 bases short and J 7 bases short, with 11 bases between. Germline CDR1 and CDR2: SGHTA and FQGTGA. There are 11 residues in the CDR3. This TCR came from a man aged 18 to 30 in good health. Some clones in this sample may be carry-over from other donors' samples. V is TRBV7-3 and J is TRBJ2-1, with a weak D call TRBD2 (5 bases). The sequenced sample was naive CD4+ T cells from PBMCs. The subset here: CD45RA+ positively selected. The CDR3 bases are TGTGCCACCGGGGTAGGAAATGAGCAGTTCTTC. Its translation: CATGVGNEQFF.